This record looks at one T cell receptor (beta chain) sequence and its context. The germline CDR1 and CDR2 sequences are PRHDT and FYEKMQ (reference sequence). The CDR3 contains 15 residues. The V gene end was trimmed by 1 base and the J gene end by 10 bases; junction bases not matched to a gene: 8. This sample was included in a study of blood T cell repertoires in COVID-19. Study as a whole: COVID-19 samples, acute and convalescent, were from the United States, Italy and Spain. Nucleic acid was either cDNA or gDNA, and it came from T cells, B-cell-depleted T cells, or PBMCs.

How the authors handled the data: Reference gene primer amplification gave estimated nucleated cell counts. TCRdb's copy holds only in-frame clones and misses some; the assay was immunoSEQ multiplex PCR. Clone size and the V and J calls come from that table; the DNA yielded D and trimming. Of 310,000 or so clones listed, approximately 91% are singletons. This sequence joins TRBV13 and TRBJ2-1; 9 bases agree with TRBD2. The TCR sequence derives from a woman in her thirties with COVID-19, enrolled during active disease. The sample consisted of peripheral blood. CDR3: CASSLELAGEGEQFF. CDR3 DNA: TGTGCCAGCAGCTTAGAATTAGCGGGAGAGGGAGAGCAGTTCTTC.